The 22 T cell receptor beta chains reported below all come from one sample, sequenced in a study of technical replicates of blood from a few donors. Assay used: immunoSEQ multiplex PCR; TCRdb lists only in-frame clones, some missing. Of under 85,000 clones in the sample, 85% to 95% were seen once. The sequencing input was T cells isolated from PBMCs. These receptors were obtained from a human donor in good health.

The chain carries TRBV4-1 and TRBJ2-7; TRBD2 aligns across 9 bases. J gave up 3 bases and V 2 bases, and 5 bases lay outside the gene matches. CDR1 and CDR2 (germline): MGHRA, YSYEKL. The CDR3 has 15 amino acids. CDR3 sequence: CASSQFVAGDYEQYF. In nucleotides, the CDR3 is TGCGCCAGCAGCCAATTCGTAGCGGGAGACTACGAGCAGTACTTC.

This clone appeared a single time. This chain uses TRBV25-1 with TRBJ2-7, with unresolved D. The CDR3 runs to 14 residues. V lost 1 base and J 3 bases, leaving 10 bases between the germline ends. The germline V gene encodes CDR1 MGHDK and CDR2 SYGVNS. The CDR3 spells CASSELGQYYEQYF. CDR3 nucleotide sequence: TGTGCCAGCAGTGAATTGGGCCAATACTACGAGCAGTACTTC.

The V call is TRBV27, the J call TRBJ2-7; D is unresolved. Trimming took off 3 bases at V and 1 base at J, with 10 bases between the two ends. Germline V lookup: CDR1 MNHEY, CDR2 SMNVEV (reference sequence). This CDR3 comprises 14 residues. CDR3 region: CASSFGRSSYEQYF. The CDR3 coding sequence is TGTGCCAGCAGTTTTGGCAGGTCTTCCTACGAGCAGTACTTC.

CDR3 nucleotides: TGCGCCAGCAGCCAAGATTGGGGGACTAGCGTCTACCTCTCCTACAATGAGCAGTTCTTC. Translating it yields CASSQDWGTSVYLSYNEQFF. The gene calls are TRBV4-1 and TRBJ2-1; 10 nucleotides agree with TRBD2. J gave up 0 bases and V 0 bases, and 11 bases lay outside the gene matches. CDR3 length: 20 residues. Germline loops: CDR1 MGHRA, CDR2 YSYEKL.

The rearrangement uses TRBV20-1 and TRBJ2-5; D remains unclear. Trimming removed 3 bases at V and 0 bases at J, with 2 bases between. The CDR3 extends over 11 amino acids. The germline V gene has CDR1 DFQATT and CDR2 SNEGSKA (reference sequence). DNA of the CDR3: TGCAGTGCTAGCAACCAAGAGACCCAGTACTTC. This translates into CSASNQETQYF.

This rearrangement joins TRBV7-9 to TRBJ2-7, with 10 positions matching TRBD1. The germline CDR1 and CDR2 sequences are SEHNR and FQNEAQ (reference sequence). CDR3 length: 15 amino acids. The V segment lost 0 bases and the J segment 5 bases; nucleotides outside the gene matches: 4. The CDR3 sequence: CASSLAGTGADEQYF. Here the CDR3 DNA reads TGTGCCAGCAGCTTAGCCGGGACAGGGGCCGACGAGCAGTACTTC.

The chain couples TRBV4-1 to TRBJ2-1; D is perhaps TRBD2 (5 bases). CDR3 length: 16 amino acids. Trimming cost V 4 bases and J 7 bases, with 20 bases left between them. CDR1 is MGHRA, CDR2 YSYEKL, per germline. The CDR3 here is CASSPLGGPIPNEQFF. CDR3 coding DNA: TGCGCCAGCAGCCCCCTGGGCGGGCCCATTCCTAATGAGCAGTTCTTC.

The rearrangement joins TRBV2 to TRBJ2-7, with D maybe TRBD1 (7 bases). This CDR3 contains 16 residues. The V end lost 2 bases, the J end lost 2 bases, and 16 bases lay between the germline ends. CDR1 and CDR2 from the germline V gene are SNHLY and FYNNEI. As DNA, the CDR3 is TGTGCCAGCAGTGAATTAGGAGGGACAGAGACCTACGAGCAGTACTTC. Translating it yields CASSELGGTETYEQYF.

J is TRBJ1-1 and V is TRBV18, with D maybe TRBD1 (6 bases). The CDR3 is made up of 16 amino acids. Trimming removed 5 bases from V and 0 bases from J, with 16 bases in between. Germline V lookup: CDR1 KGHSH, CDR2 LQKENI. This chain's CDR3 is CASSIQEGGMNTEAFF. In DNA form, the CDR3 reads TGTGCCAGCTCAATACAAGAGGGGGGGATGAACACTGAAGCTTTCTTT.

This rearrangement joins TRBV6-5 to TRBJ1-4, with D possibly matching TRBD1 (6 bases). V lost 4 bases and J 8 bases, leaving 14 bases between the germline ends. The CDR3 sequence is 14 residues long. Germline V gene lookup returns CDR1 MNHEY and CDR2 SVGAGI. CDR3 protein: CASSLTGSREKLFF. CDR3 DNA: TGTGCCAGCAGTTTAACAGGGTCCCGGGAAAAACTGTTTTTT.

The chain recombines TRBV6-6 with TRBJ1-2, with unresolved D. This CDR3 region has 15 residues. CDR1 is MNHNY, CDR2 SVGAGI, per germline (reference sequence). Trimming stripped 6 bases from V and 4 bases from J, with 18 bases between. CDR3 nucleotide sequence: TGTGCCAGCAGGCGAGCCCCCGGGGTAGGCTATGGCTACACCTTC. The encoded protein is CASRRAPGVGYGYTF.

The chain recombines TRBV19 with TRBJ2-5, with D possibly TRBD1 on 6 matching bases. Germline assignment: CDR1 LNHDA and CDR2 SQIVND (reference sequence). CDR3 length equals 14 residues. V was trimmed by 3 bases and J by 4 bases, leaving 12 bases between them. In DNA, the CDR3 is TGTGCCAGTAGTATGGGGATAGGGGGAGAGACCCAGTACTTC. Amino acid sequence: CASSMGIGGETQYF.

V is TRBV27 and J is TRBJ2-7, with a weak D call TRBD1 (5 bases). The germline V and J ends were trimmed by 6 bases and 3 bases, with 12 bases remaining between them. There are 13 residues in the CDR3. Germline V gene sequence: CDR1 MNHEY, CDR2 SMNVEV (reference sequence). The CDR3 sequence: CASRLAGLYEQYF. Here the CDR3 DNA reads TGTGCCAGCAGACTTGCAGGGCTCTACGAGCAGTACTTC.

The chain links TRBV10-2 to TRBJ1-1, with 12 nucleotides matching TRBD1. This CDR3 comprises 16 residues. V gave up 7 bases and J gave up 0 bases; unmatched junction bases: 6. CDR1 is WSHSY, CDR2 SAAADI, per germline. CDR3 in DNA: TGCGCCAGCAAAGGGACAGGGGGCAGGGTGAACACTGAAGCTTTCTTT. Translated: CASKGTGGRVNTEAFF.

This chain joins TRBV27 and TRBJ1-1; D ambiguous. V lost 0 bases, J lost 1 base, and 6 bases lay in between. This CDR3 spans 14 amino acids. Germline lookup yields CDR1 MNHEY and CDR2 SMNVEV (reference sequence). The CDR3 sequence: CASSLSRENTEAFF. CDR3 in DNA: TGTGCCAGCAGTTTATCGAGGGAGAACACTGAAGCTTTCTTT.

This sequence joins TRBV2 and TRBJ1-2; 8 bases line up with TRBD1. The CDR3 totals 15 residues. The ends lost 4 bases at V and 5 bases at J; junction bases unmatched: 9. Per the germline V gene, CDR1 is SNHLY and CDR2 is FYNNEI. The CDR3: CASSATQGVLYGYTF. In DNA form, the CDR3 reads TGTGCCAGCAGTGCGACACAGGGGGTATTATATGGCTACACCTTC.

The rearrangement links TRBV29-1 to TRBJ2-1, with 7 positions matching TRBD2. V trimming: 5 bases; J trimming: 4 bases; junction bases outside the gene matches: 5. Germline loops: CDR1 SQVTM, CDR2 ANQGSEA. CDR3 length: 13 amino acids. The CDR3 spells CSVTGGSYNEQFF. For the CDR3, the DNA is TGCAGCGTTACCGGGGGGAGTTACAATGAGCAGTTCTTC.

The genes are TRBV21-1 and TRBJ1-1; the DNA was not used to check the table's D call, TRBD1. TRBV21-1 is a known pseudogene. This CDR3 contains 10 residues. DNA for the CDR3: TGTGCCAGCAGCGGGGCGGAAGCTTTCTTT. It codes for CASSGAEAFF.

V is TRBV15 and J is TRBJ1-5; maybe TRBD1 (6 bases). Looked up from germline, CDR1 is LNHNV and CDR2 is YYDKDF (reference sequence). The CDR3 is 14 amino acids. Trimming took off 4 bases at V and 6 bases at J, with 13 bases between the two ends. The chain's CDR3 is CATSITQGSQPQHF. The DNA for the CDR3 is TGTGCCACCAGCATAACACAGGGAAGTCAGCCCCAGCATTTT.

The J gene is TRBJ2-7, the V gene TRBV7-9, with 8 positions matching TRBD2. The ends lost 1 base at V and 12 bases at J; junction bases unmatched: 5. Germline V gene sequence: CDR1 SEHNR, CDR2 FQNEAQ (reference sequence). CDR3 length: 12 amino acids. The DNA of the CDR3 is TGTGCCAGCAGCTTAGGAGCGGGAGCTCCGTACTTC. This encodes CASSLGAGAPYF.

The V call is TRBV10-1, the J call TRBJ2-2; possible D gene TRBD1, 6 bases. Trimming shortened V by 6 bases and J by 1 base, and 12 bases separated the two germline ends. In germline, CDR1 is WNHNN, CDR2 SYGVQD (reference sequence). CDR3 length equals 15 residues. The CDR3 DNA reads as TGCGCCAGCAGCCCGGGACACCTGAACACCGGGGAGCTGTTTTTT. Translated: CASSPGHLNTGELFF.

The chain combines TRBV10-3 with TRBJ1-5; D perhaps matches TRBD1 (5 bases). The length of the CDR3 is 14 residues. Deletions cut 4 bases from V and 0 bases from J, with 7 bases between. Germline CDR1 reads ENHRY; CDR2 reads SYGVKD. The CDR3: CAISGQNSNQPQHF. CDR3 DNA sequence: TGTGCCATCAGTGGACAGAATAGCAATCAGCCCCAGCATTTT.